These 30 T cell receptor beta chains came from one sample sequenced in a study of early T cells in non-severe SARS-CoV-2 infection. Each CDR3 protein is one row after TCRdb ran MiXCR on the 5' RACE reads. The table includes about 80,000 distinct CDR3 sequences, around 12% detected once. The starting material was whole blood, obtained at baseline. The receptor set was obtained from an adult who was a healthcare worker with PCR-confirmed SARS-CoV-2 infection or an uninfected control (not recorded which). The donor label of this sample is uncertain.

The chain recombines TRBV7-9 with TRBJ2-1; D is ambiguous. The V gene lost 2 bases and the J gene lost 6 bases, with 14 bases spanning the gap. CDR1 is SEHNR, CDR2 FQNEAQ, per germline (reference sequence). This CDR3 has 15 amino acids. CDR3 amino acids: CASSLCDQPGNEQFF. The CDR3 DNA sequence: TGTGCCAGCAGCTTATGTGACCAACCGGGCAATGAGCAGTTCTTC.

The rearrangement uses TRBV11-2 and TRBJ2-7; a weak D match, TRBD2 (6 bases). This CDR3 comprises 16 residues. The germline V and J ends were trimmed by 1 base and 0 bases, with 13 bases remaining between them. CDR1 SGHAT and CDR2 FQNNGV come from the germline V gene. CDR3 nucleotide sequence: TGTGCCAGCAGCTTAGTTAGCGGCCCTTCCTCCTACGAGCAGTACTTC. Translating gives CASSLVSGPSSYEQYF. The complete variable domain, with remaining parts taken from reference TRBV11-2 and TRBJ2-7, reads EAGVAQSPRYKIIEKRQSVAFWCNPISGHATLYWYQQILGQGPKLLIQFQNNGVVDDSQLPKDRFSAERLKGVDSTLKIQPAKLEDSAVYLCASSLVSGPSSYEQYFGPGTRLTVT.

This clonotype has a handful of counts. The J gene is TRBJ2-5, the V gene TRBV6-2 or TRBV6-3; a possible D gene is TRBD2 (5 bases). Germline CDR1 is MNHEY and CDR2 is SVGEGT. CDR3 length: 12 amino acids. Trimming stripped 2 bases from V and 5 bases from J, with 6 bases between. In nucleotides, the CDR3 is TGTGCCAGCAGTTACCTAGCTGAGACCCAGTACTTC. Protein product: CASSYLAETQYF.

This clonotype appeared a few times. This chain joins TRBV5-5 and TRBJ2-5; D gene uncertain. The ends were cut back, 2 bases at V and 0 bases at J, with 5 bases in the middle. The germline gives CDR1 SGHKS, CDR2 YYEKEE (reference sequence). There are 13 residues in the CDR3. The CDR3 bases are TGTGCCAGCAGCTTATTGTACCAAGAGACCCAGTACTTC. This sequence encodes CASSLLYQETQYF.

In DNA form, the CDR3 reads TGCGCCAGCAGCTTCGACAGGGATGGCACAGATACGCAGTATTTT. It codes for CASSFDRDGTDTQYF. The rearrangement joins TRBV4-1 to TRBJ2-3; the match to TRBD1 covers 7 bases. V shed 5 bases, J shed 1 base, and the junction held 6 bases outside the gene matches. The germline CDR1 and CDR2 sequences are MGHRA and YSYEKL. CDR3 length: 15 residues.

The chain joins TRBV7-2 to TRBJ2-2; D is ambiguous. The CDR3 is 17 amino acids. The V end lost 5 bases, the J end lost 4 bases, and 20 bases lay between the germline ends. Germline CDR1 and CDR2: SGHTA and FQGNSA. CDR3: CASSPPIGLVGTGELFF. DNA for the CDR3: TGTGCCAGCAGCCCTCCCATCGGGCTAGTGGGCACCGGGGAGCTGTTTTTT.

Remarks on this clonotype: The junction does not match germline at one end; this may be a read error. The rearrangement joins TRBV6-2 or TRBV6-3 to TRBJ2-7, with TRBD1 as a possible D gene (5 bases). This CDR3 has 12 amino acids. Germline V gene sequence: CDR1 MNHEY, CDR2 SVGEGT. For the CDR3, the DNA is TGTGCCAGCAGTTACTCGCGGTCAGGGCCAAACTTC. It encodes CASSYSRSGPNF.

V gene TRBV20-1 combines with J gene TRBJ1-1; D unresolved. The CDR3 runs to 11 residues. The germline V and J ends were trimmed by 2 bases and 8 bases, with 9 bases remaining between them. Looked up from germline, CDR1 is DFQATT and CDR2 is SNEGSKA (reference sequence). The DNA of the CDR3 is TGCAGTGCTAGATCCGTAGAAGAAGCTTTCTTT. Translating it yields CSARSVEEAFF.

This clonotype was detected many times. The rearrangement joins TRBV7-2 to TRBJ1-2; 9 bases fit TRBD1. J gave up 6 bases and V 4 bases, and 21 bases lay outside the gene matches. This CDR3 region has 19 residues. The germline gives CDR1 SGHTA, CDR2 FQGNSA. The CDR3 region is CASSSYIPSTGGGGNGYTF. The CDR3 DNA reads TGTGCCAGCAGCTCCTATATCCCCTCGACAGGGGGTGGGGGTAATGGCTACACCTTC.

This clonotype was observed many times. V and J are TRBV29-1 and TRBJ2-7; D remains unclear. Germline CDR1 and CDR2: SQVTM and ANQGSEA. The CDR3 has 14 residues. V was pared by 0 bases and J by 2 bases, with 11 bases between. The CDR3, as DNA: TGCAGCGTTGAAGAAATAGGCAGACCCTACGAGCAGTACTTC. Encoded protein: CSVEEIGRPYEQYF.

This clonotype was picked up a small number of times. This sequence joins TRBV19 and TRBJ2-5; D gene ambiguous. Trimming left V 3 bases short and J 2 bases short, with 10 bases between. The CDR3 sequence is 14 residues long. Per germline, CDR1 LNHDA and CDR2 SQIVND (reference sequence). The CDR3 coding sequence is TGTGCCAGTAGTATCCGTAGAGCGCAAGAGACCCAGTACTTC. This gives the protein CASSIRRAQETQYF. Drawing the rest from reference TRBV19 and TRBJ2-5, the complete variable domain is DGGITQSPKYLFRKEGQNVTLSCEQNLNHDAMYWYRQDPGQGLRLIYYSQIVNDFQKGDIAEGYSVSREKKESFPLTVTSAQKNPTAFYLCASSIRRAQETQYFGPGTRLLVL.

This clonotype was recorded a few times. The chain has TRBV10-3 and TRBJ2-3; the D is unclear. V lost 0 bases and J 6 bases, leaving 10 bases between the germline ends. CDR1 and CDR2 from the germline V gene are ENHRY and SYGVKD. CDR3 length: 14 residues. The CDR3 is CAISESGSPDTQYF. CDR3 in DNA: TGTGCCATCAGTGAGTCGGGGTCCCCCGATACGCAGTATTTT.

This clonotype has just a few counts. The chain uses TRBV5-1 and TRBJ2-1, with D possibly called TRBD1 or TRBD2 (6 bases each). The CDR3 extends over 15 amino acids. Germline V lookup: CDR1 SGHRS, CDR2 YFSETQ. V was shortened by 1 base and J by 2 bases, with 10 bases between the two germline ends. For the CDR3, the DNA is TGCGCCAGCAGCTTGTCGGGGGACACCTACAATGAGCAGTTCTTC. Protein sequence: CASSLSGDTYNEQFF.

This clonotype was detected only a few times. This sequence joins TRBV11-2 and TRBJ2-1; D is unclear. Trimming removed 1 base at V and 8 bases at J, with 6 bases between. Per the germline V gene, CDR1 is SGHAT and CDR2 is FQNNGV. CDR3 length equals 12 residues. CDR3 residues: CASSLGWDEQFF. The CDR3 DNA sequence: TGTGCCAGCAGCTTAGGTTGGGATGAGCAGTTCTTC.

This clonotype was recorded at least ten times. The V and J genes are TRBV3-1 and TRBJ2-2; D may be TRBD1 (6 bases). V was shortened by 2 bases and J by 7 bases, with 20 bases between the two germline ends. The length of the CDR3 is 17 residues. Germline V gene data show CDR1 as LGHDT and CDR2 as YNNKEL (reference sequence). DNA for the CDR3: TGTGCCAGCAGCCAATTAACGCGGCGACAGGATGGCGGGGAGCTGTTTTTT. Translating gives CASSQLTRRQDGGELFF.

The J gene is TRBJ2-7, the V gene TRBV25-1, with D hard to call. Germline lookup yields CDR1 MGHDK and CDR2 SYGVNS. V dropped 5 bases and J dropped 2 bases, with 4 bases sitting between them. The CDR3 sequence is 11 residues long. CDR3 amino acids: CASSRTYEQYF. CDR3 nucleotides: TGTGCCAGCAGTCGGACCTACGAGCAGTACTTC.

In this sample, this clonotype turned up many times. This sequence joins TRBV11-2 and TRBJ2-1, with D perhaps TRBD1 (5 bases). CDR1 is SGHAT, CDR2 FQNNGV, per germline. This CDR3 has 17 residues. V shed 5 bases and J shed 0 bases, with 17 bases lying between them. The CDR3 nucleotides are TGTGCCAGCAGCCCTAGGCTAGGGGAAAGCTCCTACAATGAGCAGTTCTTC. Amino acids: CASSPRLGESSYNEQFF.

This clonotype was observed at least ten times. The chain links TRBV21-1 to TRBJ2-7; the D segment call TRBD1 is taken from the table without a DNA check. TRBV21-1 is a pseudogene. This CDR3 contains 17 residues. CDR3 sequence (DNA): TGTGCCAGCAGCAAATCACGGGGGCTCGACGCTCTCTACGAGCAGTACTTC. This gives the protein CASSKSRGLDALYEQYF.

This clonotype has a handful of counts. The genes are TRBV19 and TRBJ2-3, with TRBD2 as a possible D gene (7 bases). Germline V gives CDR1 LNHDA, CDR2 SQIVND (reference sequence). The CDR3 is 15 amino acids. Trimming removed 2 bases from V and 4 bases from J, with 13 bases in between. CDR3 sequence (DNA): TGTGCCAGTAGTATATGGGGGGGCCTATCAGATACGCAGTATTTT. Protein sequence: CASSIWGGLSDTQYF. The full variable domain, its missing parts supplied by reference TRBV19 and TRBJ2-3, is DGGITQSPKYLFRKEGQNVTLSCEQNLNHDAMYWYRQDPGQGLRLIYYSQIVNDFQKGDIAEGYSVSREKKESFPLTVTSAQKNPTAFYLCASSIWGGLSDTQYFGPGTRLTVL.

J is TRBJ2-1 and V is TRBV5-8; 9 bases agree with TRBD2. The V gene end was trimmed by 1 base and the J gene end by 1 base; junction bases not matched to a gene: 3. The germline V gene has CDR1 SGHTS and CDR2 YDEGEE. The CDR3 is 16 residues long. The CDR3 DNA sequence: TGTGCCAGCAGCTTGTTTGCGGGAGGGTCCTACAATGAGCAGTTCTTC. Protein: CASSLFAGGSYNEQFF.

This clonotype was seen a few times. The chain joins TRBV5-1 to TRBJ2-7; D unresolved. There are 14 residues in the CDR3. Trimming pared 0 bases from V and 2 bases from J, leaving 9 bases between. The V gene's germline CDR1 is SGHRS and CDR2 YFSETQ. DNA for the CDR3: TGCGCCAGCAGCTTGGTGTTTGGGACCTACGAGCAGTACTTC. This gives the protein CASSLVFGTYEQYF.

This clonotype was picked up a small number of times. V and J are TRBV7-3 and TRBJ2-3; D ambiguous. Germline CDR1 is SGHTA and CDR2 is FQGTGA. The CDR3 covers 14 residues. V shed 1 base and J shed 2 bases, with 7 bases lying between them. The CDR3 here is CASSLSDTTDTQYF. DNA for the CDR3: TGTGCCAGCAGCTTAAGTGACACCACAGATACGCAGTATTTT.

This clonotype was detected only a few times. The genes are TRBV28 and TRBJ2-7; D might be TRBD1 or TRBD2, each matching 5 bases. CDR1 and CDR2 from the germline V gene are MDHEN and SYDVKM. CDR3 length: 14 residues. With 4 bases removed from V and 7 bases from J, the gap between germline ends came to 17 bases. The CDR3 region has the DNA TGTGCCAGCAGTTATACCGGGACCCCGAGGGAGCAGTACTTC. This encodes CASSYTGTPREQYF. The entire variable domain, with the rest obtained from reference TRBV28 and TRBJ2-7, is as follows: DVKVTQSSRYLVKRTGEKVFLECVQDMDHENMFWYRQDPGLGLRLIYFSYDVKMKEKGDIPEGYSVSREKKERFSLILESASTNQTSMYLCASSYTGTPREQYFGPGTRLTVT.

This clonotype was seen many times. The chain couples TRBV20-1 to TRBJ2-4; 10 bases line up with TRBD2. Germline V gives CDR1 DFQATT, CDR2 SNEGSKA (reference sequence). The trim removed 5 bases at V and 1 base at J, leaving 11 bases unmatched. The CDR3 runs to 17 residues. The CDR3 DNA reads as TGCAGTGCTTCCCTAGCGGGGGCGGCTGGGGCCAAAAACATTCAGTACTTC. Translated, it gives CSASLAGAAGAKNIQYF.

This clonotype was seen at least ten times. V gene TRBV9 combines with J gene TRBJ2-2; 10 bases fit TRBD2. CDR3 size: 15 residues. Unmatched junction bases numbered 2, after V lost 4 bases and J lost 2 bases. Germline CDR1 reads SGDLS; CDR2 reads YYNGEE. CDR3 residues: CASSRLAGNTGELFF. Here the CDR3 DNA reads TGTGCCAGCAGCCGACTAGCGGGCAACACCGGGGAGCTGTTTTTT. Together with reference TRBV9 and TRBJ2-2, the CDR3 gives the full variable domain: DSGVTQTPKHLITATGQRVTLRCSPRSGDLSVYWYQQSLDQGLQFLIQYYNGEERAKGNILERFSAQQFPDLHSELNLSSLELGDSALYFCASSRLAGNTGELFFGEGSRLTVL.

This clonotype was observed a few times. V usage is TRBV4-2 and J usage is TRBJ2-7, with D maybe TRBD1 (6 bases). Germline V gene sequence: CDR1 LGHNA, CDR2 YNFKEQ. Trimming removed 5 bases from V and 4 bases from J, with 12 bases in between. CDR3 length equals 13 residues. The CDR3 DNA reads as TGTGCCAGCAGCATCTACAGGGAGTACGAGCAGTACTTC. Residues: CASSIYREYEQYF.

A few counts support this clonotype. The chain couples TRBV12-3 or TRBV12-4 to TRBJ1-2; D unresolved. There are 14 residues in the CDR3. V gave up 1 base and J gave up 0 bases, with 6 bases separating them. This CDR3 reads CASSLDGANYGYTF. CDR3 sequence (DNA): TGTGCCAGCAGTTTAGACGGTGCTAACTATGGCTACACCTTC.

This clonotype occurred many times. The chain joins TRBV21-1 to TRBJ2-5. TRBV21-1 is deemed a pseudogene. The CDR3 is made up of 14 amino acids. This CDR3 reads CASSKRTLEETQYF. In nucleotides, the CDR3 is TGTGCCAGCAGCAAACGGACGCTGGAAGAGACCCAGTACTTC.

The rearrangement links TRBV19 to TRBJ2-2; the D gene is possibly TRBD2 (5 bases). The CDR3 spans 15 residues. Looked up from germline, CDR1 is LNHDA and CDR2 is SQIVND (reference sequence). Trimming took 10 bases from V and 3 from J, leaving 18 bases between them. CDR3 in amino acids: CATRGGGSDTGELFF. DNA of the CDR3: TGTGCCACCCGCGGTGGCGGGTCGGACACCGGGGAGCTGTTTTTT. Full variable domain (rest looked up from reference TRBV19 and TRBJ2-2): DGGITQSPKYLFRKEGQNVTLSCEQNLNHDAMYWYRQDPGQGLRLIYYSQIVNDFQKGDIAEGYSVSREKKESFPLTVTSAQKNPTAFYLCATRGGGSDTGELFFGEGSRLTVL.

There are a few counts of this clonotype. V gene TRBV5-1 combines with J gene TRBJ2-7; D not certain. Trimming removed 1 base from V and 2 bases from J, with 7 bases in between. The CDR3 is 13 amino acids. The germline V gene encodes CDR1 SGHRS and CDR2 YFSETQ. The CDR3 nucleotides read TGCGCCAGCAGCTTGCTCGTACCCTACGAGCAGTACTTC. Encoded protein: CASSLLVPYEQYF.